This record covers a single T cell receptor beta chain. The sample is drawn from a study of T cells in Graves' hyperthyroidism and ophthalmopathy. Template material for amplifying TCR beta CDR3 regions consisted of RNA transcripts. The HTBI primer set was used in a first-round RT-PCR of the TCR CDR3. Using its own MiXCR run on the multiplex PCR reads, TCRdb lists one record per CDR3 protein. This table holds around 440,000 distinct CDR3 sequences, around a sixth found once. The clonotype was recovered from a young woman with Graves' hyperthyroidism. Specimen: blood.

DNA of the CDR3: TGTGCCAGCCGCCGGGGGGCCGGGTTACGGTATTTT. This codes for CASRRGAGLRYF. This sequence joins TRBV11-2 and TRBJ2-3, with a possible D match to TRBD2 (7 bases). Trimming shortened V by 8 bases and J by 14 bases, and 20 bases separated the two germline ends. Germline CDR1 and CDR2: SGHAT and FQNNGV. The CDR3 runs to 12 residues.